This T cell receptor beta chain comes out of a study of T cell responses to AZD1222 COVID-19 vaccine. As for this clone: The antigen is undetermined.

Repertoires were generated with immunoSEQ multiplex PCR, while TCRdb's copy carries only in-frame clones and drops some. Of around 100,000 clones in the sample, around 81% were seen once. J lost 5 bases, V lost 6 bases, and 5 bases had no gene match. CDR1 and CDR2 from the germline V gene are MNHEY and SVGAGI. This CDR3 contains 14 residues. The study's findings and limits: The donor cohort was predominantly white British with a female majority, and clonal diversity may have been underestimated. At study baseline, merely five or six AZD1222 recipients were seropositive. Repertoire collection took place solely once the T cell response had peaked.

This receptor was identified in an adult in good health. The chain has TRBV6-5 and TRBJ1-5; 9 nucleotides align to TRBD1. The source was peripheral blood, collected on day 0 of AZD1222 vaccination. For the CDR3, the DNA is TGTGCCAGCAGCCACAGGGGGCTTTATCAGCCCCAGCATTTT. Amino acid sequence: CASSHRGLYQPQHF.